The rows below give T cell receptor beta chains drawn from one sample of a study of breast tumors, draining lymph nodes, adjacent tissues. MiXCR, applied by TCRdb to the multiplex PCR reads, yields one record per CDR3 protein. The sample carries roughly 130,000 distinct CDR3 sequences, approximately 20% recorded once. Sequencing was performed on axillary lymph node tissue. The receptors stem from a female donor with breast cancer. Some clones in this sample may be carry-over from other donors' samples. Each CDR3 is given with its conserved first and last residue. The D gene is left open where the match is weak. Only part of the rows carry a size: once, few, many, or a class if the clone is expanded.

v_gene: TRBV5-1; d_gene: NA; j_gene: TRBJ2-3; abundance: few; CDR3nt: TGCGCCAGCAGCTTAAAAACGGTACGGGGCACAGATACGCAGTATTTT; CDR3aa: CASSLKTVRGTDTQYF
v_gene: TRBV7-2; d_gene: NA; j_gene: TRBJ2-1; abundance: few; CDR3nt: TGTGCCGGCAGTCAAGGGCCCCCCAATGAGCAGTTCTTC; CDR3aa: CAGSQGPPNEQFF
v_gene: TRBV11-1; d_gene: NA; j_gene: TRBJ2-7; abundance: NA; CDR3nt: TGTGCCAGCAGTTTGGGGATGGGGGGCGAGCAGTACTTC; CDR3aa: CASSLGMGGEQYF
v_gene: TRBV5-6; d_gene: NA; j_gene: TRBJ2-5; abundance: many; CDR3nt: TGTGCCAGCAGCTTTAGGGGGACTACCCAAGAGACCCAGTACTTC; CDR3aa: CASSFRGTTQETQYF
v_gene: TRBV20-1; d_gene: TRBD2; j_gene: TRBJ2-1; abundance: many; CDR3nt: TGCAGTGCTAAGGTTTTAGCGGGGGGGCGATTCCCTGGTGAGCAGTTCTTC; CDR3aa: CSAKVLAGGRFPGEQFF
v_gene: TRBV20-1; d_gene: NA; j_gene: TRBJ2-7; abundance: NA; CDR3nt: TGCAGTGCTAGAGTCATTCTTCGGAGCTACGGGCAGTACTTC; CDR3aa: CSARVILRSYGQYF
v_gene: TRBV5-1; d_gene: TRBD1; j_gene: TRBJ2-3; abundance: many; CDR3nt: TGCGCCAGCAACATCAGGGACAGGCGCACAGATACGCAGTATTTT; CDR3aa: CASNIRDRRTDTQYF
v_gene: TRBV19; d_gene: NA; j_gene: TRBJ2-3; abundance: few; CDR3nt: TGTGCCAGTAGTGGGTCGGTGAACACGGATACGCAGTATTTT; CDR3aa: CASSGSVNTDTQYF
v_gene: TRBV19; d_gene: NA; j_gene: TRBJ1-3; abundance: NA; CDR3nt: TGTGCCAGTACCCCGGAGCGGGTGCGAGGAAACACCATATATTTT; CDR3aa: CASTPERVRGNTIYF
v_gene: TRBV24-1; d_gene: TRBD2; j_gene: TRBJ2-3; abundance: many; CDR3nt: TGTGCCACCAGTGATTTTCGTGCCGGGGGGATGGTAGATACGCAGTATTTT; CDR3aa: CATSDFRAGGMVDTQYF
v_gene: TRBV18; d_gene: NA; j_gene: TRBJ2-5; abundance: few; CDR3nt: TGTGCCAGCTCAACAAAAGAAACAGGTCACAGTCAAGAGACCCAGTACTTC; CDR3aa: CASSTKETGHSQETQYF
v_gene: TRBV30; d_gene: TRBD1; j_gene: TRBJ1-1; abundance: NA; CDR3nt: TGTGCCTGGAGCGCAGGGGGTGAATCTTTCTTT; CDR3aa: CAWSAGGESFF
v_gene: TRBV6-5; d_gene: NA; j_gene: TRBJ2-2; abundance: NA; CDR3nt: TGTGCCAGCAGACCCCGCCGGACCGCCGGGGAGCTGTTTTTT; CDR3aa: CASRPRRTAGELFF
v_gene: TRBV7-9; d_gene: NA; j_gene: TRBJ2-7; abundance: many; CDR3nt: TGTGCCAGCAGCTTATTGATGGAGGGGGACTACGAGCAGTACTTC; CDR3aa: CASSLLMEGDYEQYF
v_gene: TRBV13; d_gene: NA; j_gene: TRBJ2-4; abundance: NA; CDR3nt: TGTGCCAGCAGCGTTGTCCGGGGTGGCATTCAGTACTTC; CDR3aa: CASSVVRGGIQYF
v_gene: TRBV19; d_gene: NA; j_gene: TRBJ1-4; abundance: NA; CDR3nt: TGTGCCAGTAGTCCCCGTACAATCCGGGACCCTAATGAAAAACTGTTTTTT; CDR3aa: CASSPRTIRDPNEKLFF
v_gene: TRBV28; d_gene: NA; j_gene: TRBJ1-5; abundance: NA; CDR3nt: TGTGCCAGCAGTCAAAAGGGGTACTACAATCAGCCCCAGCATTTT; CDR3aa: CASSQKGYYNQPQHF
v_gene: TRBV12-5; d_gene: TRBD2; j_gene: TRBJ2-5; abundance: many; CDR3nt: TGTGCTAGTGGTTTTAGCGGGAGTGAGACCCAGTACTTC; CDR3aa: CASGFSGSETQYF
v_gene: TRBV28; d_gene: NA; j_gene: TRBJ1-2; abundance: NA; CDR3nt: TGTGCCAGCAGTTTCGCAGGGCTGATACTCTCAAACTATGGCTACACCTTC; CDR3aa: CASSFAGLILSNYGYTF
v_gene: TRBV19; d_gene: TRBD2; j_gene: TRBJ2-2; abundance: many; CDR3nt: TGTGCCAGCAAGACTAGCTCGGCCACCGGGGAGCTGTTTTTT; CDR3aa: CASKTSSATGELFF
v_gene: TRBV6-5; d_gene: NA; j_gene: TRBJ2-1; abundance: many; CDR3nt: TGTGCCAGCCGGGACTCGGTAGGTGATGAGCAGTTCTTC; CDR3aa: CASRDSVGDEQFF
v_gene: TRBV12-3/TRBV12-4; d_gene: NA; j_gene: TRBJ1-2; abundance: many; CDR3nt: TGTGCCAGCAGTCGAGGGAAGGTTGGCTACACCTTC; CDR3aa: CASSRGKVGYTF
v_gene: TRBV20-1; d_gene: NA; j_gene: TRBJ2-3; abundance: many; CDR3nt: TGCAGTGTACTGGATCTAGATACGCAGTATTTT; CDR3aa: CSVLDLDTQYF
v_gene: TRBV7-8; d_gene: TRBD2; j_gene: TRBJ2-1; abundance: many; CDR3nt: TGTGCCAGCAGCTCCATTGTGACTAGCAGATCCAATGAGCAGTTCTTC; CDR3aa: CASSSIVTSRSNEQFF